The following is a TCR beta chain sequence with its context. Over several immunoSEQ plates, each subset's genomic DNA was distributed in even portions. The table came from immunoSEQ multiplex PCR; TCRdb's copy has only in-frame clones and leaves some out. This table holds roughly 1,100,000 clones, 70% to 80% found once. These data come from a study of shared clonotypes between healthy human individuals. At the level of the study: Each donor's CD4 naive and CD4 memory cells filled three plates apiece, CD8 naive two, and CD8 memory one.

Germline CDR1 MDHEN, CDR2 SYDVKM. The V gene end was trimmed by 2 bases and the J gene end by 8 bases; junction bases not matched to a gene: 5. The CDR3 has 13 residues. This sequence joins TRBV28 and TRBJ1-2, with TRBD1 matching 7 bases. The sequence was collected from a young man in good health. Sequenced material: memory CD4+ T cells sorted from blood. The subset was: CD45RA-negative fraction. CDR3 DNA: TGTGCCAGCAGTTTAAGGGCAGGGGGAGGCTACACCTTC. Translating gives CASSLRAGGGYTF.